This T cell receptor beta chain was obtained from a study of a mutant IDH1 vaccine in newly diagnosed glioma. For the study at large: Patients were given eight vaccinations, scheduled in weeks 1, 3, 5, 7, 11, 15, 19 and 23. Previous treatment comprised radiotherapy, temozolomide, or both, mostly both. An approximately 62% male, around 38% female split and a mean age of around 37 years characterized treated patients. The first vaccination came 4-6 weeks after radiotherapy alone, or with temozolomide cycles.

TCRdb's table, derived via immunoSEQ multiplex PCR, lists solely in-frame clones and lacks some. The sample consists of roughly 50,000 clones, approximately 86% of them appearing once. The time point: week 5, during vaccination. All doses held 300 ug of mutant IDH1 20-mer peptide, with topical imiquimod. To note about this clone: Its antigen is unknown.

The V end lost 0 bases, the J end lost 2 bases, and 13 bases lay between the germline ends. The CDR3 contains 16 residues. CDR1 MNHEY and CDR2 SMNVEV come from the germline V gene (reference sequence). Sequenced material: PBMCs, taken from a glioma patient whose treatment included an IDH1 peptide vaccine. The receptor's source is a woman aged 18-29 years with glioma. Some clones in this sample may be carry-over from other donors' samples. The chain is built from TRBV27 and TRBJ1-2; TRBD1 might be the D (5 bases). CDR3 nucleotide sequence: TGTGCCAGCAGTTTATCGGGGGGGAAGAGCAACTATGGCTACACCTTC. Translated: CASSLSGGKSNYGYTF.